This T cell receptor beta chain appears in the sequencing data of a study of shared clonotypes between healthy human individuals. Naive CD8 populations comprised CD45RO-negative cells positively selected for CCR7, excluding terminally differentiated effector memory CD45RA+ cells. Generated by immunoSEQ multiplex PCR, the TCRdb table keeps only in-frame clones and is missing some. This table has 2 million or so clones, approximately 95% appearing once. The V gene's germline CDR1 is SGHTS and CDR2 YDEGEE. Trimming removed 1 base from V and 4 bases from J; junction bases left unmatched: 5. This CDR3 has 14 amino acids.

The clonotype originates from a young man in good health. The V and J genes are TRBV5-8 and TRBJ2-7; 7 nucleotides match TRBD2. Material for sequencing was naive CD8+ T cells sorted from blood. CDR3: CASSLPGGEYEQYF. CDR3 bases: TGTGCCAGCAGCTTGCCGGGGGGAGAATACGAGCAGTACTTC. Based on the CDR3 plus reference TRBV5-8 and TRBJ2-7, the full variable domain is EAGVTQSPTHLIKTRGQQATLRCSPISGHTSVYWYQQALGLGLQFLLWYDEGEERNRGNFPPRFSGRQFPNYSSELNVNALELEDSALYLCASSLPGGEYEQYFGPGTRLTVT.